Following are 32 T cell receptor beta chains from one sample sequenced in a study of shared clonotypes between healthy human individuals. TCRdb keeps only in-frame clones here, not all; method: immunoSEQ multiplex PCR. The sample records 850,000 to 1,200,000 clones, approximately 70% being singletons. The source material was memory CD4+ T cells sorted from blood. The subset was: CD45RA-negative fraction. The receptor source for this set is a man younger than 35 in good health.

V and J are TRBV19 and TRBJ1-3, with D possibly matching TRBD1 (5 bases). V gave up 2 bases and J gave up 3 bases, with 11 bases separating them. The CDR3 extends over 15 amino acids. Germline CDR1 reads LNHDA; CDR2 reads SQIVND (reference sequence). The CDR3 reads CASSILGTFGNTIYF. The CDR3 DNA is TGTGCCAGTAGTATATTGGGGACTTTTGGAAACACCATATATTTT.

The sample holds a few counts of this clone. This chain links TRBV29-1 with TRBJ2-5, with D maybe TRBD1 (5 bases). Germline lookup yields CDR1 SQVTM and CDR2 ANQGSEA. The V end was cut by 8 bases, the J end by 4 bases, with 14 bases between. This CDR3 has 12 residues. CDR3 residues: CSISEGVETQYF. The DNA of the CDR3 is TGCAGCATCAGTGAAGGGGTAGAGACCCAGTACTTC.

V is TRBV25-1 and J is TRBJ2-7, with 8 bases identical to TRBD2. This CDR3 has 14 residues. The germline V gene encodes CDR1 MGHDK and CDR2 SYGVNS. The J segment lost 5 bases and the V segment lost 3 bases, leaving 6 bases of the junction unmatched. In DNA, the CDR3 is TGTGCCAGCAGTGAGGGTGGACTAGCCCACGAGCAGTACTTC. Its protein is CASSEGGLAHEQYF.

This clone showed up just once. This chain links TRBV5-1 with TRBJ2-1; no clear D. Trimming took off 4 bases at V and 3 bases at J, with 14 bases between the two ends. The CDR3 contains 15 residues. Germline lookup yields CDR1 SGHRS and CDR2 YFSETQ. The CDR3 DNA reads TGCGCCAGCAGCGGCGTTTCGGCGGACTACAATGAGCAGTTCTTC. Translated: CASSGVSADYNEQFF.

In this sample, this clone turned up a few times. J is TRBJ2-7 and V is TRBV6-1, with TRBD1 identical over 7 bases. J was trimmed by 6 bases and V by 5 bases; bases with no gene match: 4. This CDR3 has 12 amino acids. Germline loops: CDR1 MNHNS, CDR2 SASEGT. CDR3 DNA sequence: TGTGCCAGCAGTCTAACAGGGGTCGAGCAGTACTTC. Translated, it gives CASSLTGVEQYF.

This chain links TRBV25-1 with TRBJ2-3, with D possibly matching TRBD1 (6 bases). V was trimmed by 5 bases and J by 4 bases, leaving 25 bases between them. The CDR3 sequence is 18 residues long. The V gene's germline CDR1 is MGHDK and CDR2 SYGVNS. CDR3 nucleotide sequence: TGTGCCAGCAGTAACACCCCCGGGACAACCCTAAGGGCAGATACGCAGTATTTT. This gives the protein CASSNTPGTTLRADTQYF.

J is TRBJ2-5 and V is TRBV29-1; 14 bases are a match to TRBD2. The CDR3 sequence is 14 residues long. Looked up from germline, CDR1 is SQVTM and CDR2 is ANQGSEA. The junction had 6 bases not matched to a gene; V was cut back by 7 bases and J by 5 bases. The CDR3 sequence is CSAGTSGSYETQYF. In DNA, the CDR3 is TGCAGCGCCGGGACTAGCGGGAGTTACGAGACCCAGTACTTC.

This clone came up a few times. The chain employs TRBV30 and TRBJ2-1; possible D gene TRBD2, 5 bases. This CDR3 has 12 residues. Per the germline V gene, CDR1 is GTSNPN and CDR2 is SVGIG (reference sequence). V gave up 3 bases and J gave up 8 bases, with 11 bases separating them. The CDR3 spells CAWSGNPHEQFF. CDR3 coding DNA: TGTGCCTGGAGCGGGAATCCTCATGAGCAGTTCTTC.

The V call is TRBV19, the J call TRBJ2-5; D is perhaps TRBD2 (6 bases). Germline V CDR1 and CDR2: LNHDA, SQIVND (reference sequence). The CDR3 length is 15 residues. Trimming stripped 6 bases from V and 5 bases from J, with 19 bases between. In nucleotides, the CDR3 is TGTGCCAGTAGCCCGCCCCGCGCGGGGTGGGAGACCCAGTACTTC. Protein sequence: CASSPPRAGWETQYF.

V usage is TRBV6-1 and J usage is TRBJ1-2; 8 bases line up with TRBD1. Per germline, CDR1 MNHNS and CDR2 SASEGT. This CDR3 region has 14 residues. The V and J ends lost 7 bases and 8 bases, in that order; junction bases with no gene match: 12. The CDR3 loop is CASKLGQGSEGYTF. CDR3 coding DNA: TGTGCCAGCAAACTAGGACAGGGATCGGAAGGCTACACCTTC.

The chain employs TRBV6-6 and TRBJ2-7; 10 nucleotides align to TRBD2. J lost 7 bases, V lost 2 bases, and 11 bases had no gene match. CDR1 MNHNY and CDR2 SVGAGI come from the germline V gene (reference sequence). The CDR3 totals 16 residues. CDR3 nucleotide sequence: TGTGCCAGCAGTTACGAGTTCAGCGGGGGGGCGGGTGAGCAGTACTTC. It yields the protein CASSYEFSGGAGEQYF.

The chain couples TRBV5-1 to TRBJ2-3; 9 nucleotides line up with TRBD2. The CDR3 totals 15 residues. The germline CDR1 and CDR2 sequences are SGHRS and YFSETQ. The V and J ends lost 0 bases and 2 bases, in that order; junction bases with no gene match: 1. The CDR3, as DNA: TGCGCCAGCAGCTTGGCTAGCGGGAACACAGATACGCAGTATTTT. Protein sequence: CASSLASGNTDTQYF.

This clone has only a few counts. Other DNA variants within this sample encode the same CDR3. The J gene is TRBJ1-2, the V gene TRBV27; 8 bases are shared with TRBD1. CDR1 and CDR2 from the germline V gene are MNHEY and SMNVEV (reference sequence). V lost 6 bases, J lost 5 bases, and 5 bases stayed unmatched. This CDR3 is built from 13 residues. The CDR3 protein is CASRLTGGYGYTF. DNA of the CDR3: TGTGCCAGCAGGCTAACAGGGGGGTATGGCTACACCTTC.

The J gene is TRBJ2-7, the V gene TRBV30; no firm D call. This CDR3 is 12 amino acids long. The germline CDR1 and CDR2 sequences are GTSNPN and SVGIG (reference sequence). V lost 1 base to trimming and J lost 3 bases, with 7 bases between them. The DNA of the CDR3 is TGTGCCTGGAGTGGGGTCAACTACGAGCAGTACTTC. It codes for CAWSGVNYEQYF.

This clone was counted between two and nine times. The chain links TRBV10-3 to TRBJ1-5; 8 positions match TRBD1. CDR1 is ENHRY, CDR2 SYGVKD, per germline. The length of the CDR3 is 13 residues. Trimming at V came to 8 bases and at J to 5 bases, leaving 5 bases not matched to a gene. CDR3 in amino acids: CAIAQGADQPQHF. The CDR3 DNA is TGTGCCATCGCCCAGGGGGCCGATCAGCCCCAGCATTTT.

The J gene is TRBJ1-2, the V gene TRBV7-9, with a weak D call TRBD1 (6 bases). The CDR3 is made up of 14 amino acids. Trimming removed 4 bases from V and 12 bases from J, with 21 bases in between. Germline CDR1 reads SEHNR; CDR2 reads FQNEAQ (reference sequence). The CDR3 nucleotides read TGTGCCAGCAGCTCGGAGCGGTGGGGGGCGAAAAACACCTTC. Its protein is CASSSERWGAKNTF.

The chain recombines TRBV6-6 with TRBJ1-2; no clear D gene. Germline CDR1 MNHNY, CDR2 SVGAGI (reference sequence). V lost 5 bases to trimming and J lost 0 bases, with 13 bases between them. This CDR3 region has 15 residues. The CDR3: CASSKTDGSNYGYTF. DNA of the CDR3: TGTGCCAGCAGTAAGACGGACGGTTCTAACTATGGCTACACCTTC.

Comment on this clone: The sample carries other DNA sequences with the same CDR3. The chain is built from TRBV10-3 and TRBJ1-1, with 9 bases identical to TRBD1. Per germline, CDR1 ENHRY and CDR2 SYGVKD. The CDR3 length is 14 residues. With 5 bases clipped from V and 2 bases from J, the junction kept 3 bases outside the gene matches. CDR3 DNA: TGTGCCATCAGTCGGGACAGGGCTAACACTGAAGCTTTCTTT. Its protein is CAISRDRANTEAFF.

V and J are TRBV6-6 and TRBJ1-6; D perhaps matches TRBD1 (6 bases). The CDR3 is 15 residues long. The germline gives CDR1 MNHNY, CDR2 SVGAGI (reference sequence). V shed 5 bases and J shed 9 bases, with 17 bases lying between them. The CDR3 sequence: CASSQLQGEGSPLHF. The CDR3 nucleotides are TGTGCCAGCAGTCAATTACAGGGCGAGGGTTCACCCCTCCACTTT.

V and J are TRBV30 and TRBJ1-3; D gene unclear. Trimming removed 3 bases at V and 0 bases at J, with 9 bases between. In germline, CDR1 is GTSNPN, CDR2 SVGIG (reference sequence). This CDR3 has 14 residues. This CDR3 is CAWSNSHSGNTIYF. CDR3 bases: TGTGCCTGGAGCAACTCCCACTCTGGAAACACCATATATTTT. Combining the CDR3 with reference TRBV30 and TRBJ1-3 gives the whole variable domain SQTIHQWPATLVQPVGSPLSLECTVEGTSNPNLYWYRQAAGRGLQLLFYSVGIGQISSEVPQNLSASRPQDRQFILSSKKLLLSDSGFYLCAWSNSHSGNTIYFGEGSWLTVV.

This sequence joins TRBV11-2 and TRBJ2-3; TRBD1 or TRBD2 may be the D gene (5 bases each). Looked up from germline, CDR1 is SGHAT and CDR2 is FQNNGV. This CDR3 is built from 15 residues. Trimming removed 1 base at V and 2 bases at J, with 10 bases between. CDR3 in DNA: TGTGCCAGCAGCTTAGGGCAGGGACCCACAGATACGCAGTATTTT. Residues: CASSLGQGPTDTQYF.

This clone has only a few counts. The chain links TRBV16 to TRBJ1-1; D possibly corresponds to TRBD1 (5 bases). Trimming removed 2 bases from V and 2 bases from J, with 6 bases in between. CDR1 is KGHSY and CDR2 is FQNENV in the germline V gene. The CDR3 is 13 amino acids. CDR3 bases: TGTGCCAGCAGCCAACAGGGCAACACTGAAGCTTTCTTT. The encoded protein is CASSQQGNTEAFF.

The chain recombines TRBV6-5 with TRBJ2-2; TRBD1 might be the D (5 bases). Per the germline V gene, CDR1 is MNHEY and CDR2 is SVGAGI. The CDR3 runs to 14 residues. V was shortened by 7 bases and J by 4 bases, with 13 bases between the two germline ends. For the CDR3, the DNA is TGTGCCAGCATAAGACAGTGGGGCACCGGGGAGCTGTTTTTT. Its translation is CASIRQWGTGELFF.

This rearrangement joins TRBV28 to TRBJ2-2; 7 bases line up with TRBD2. The CDR3 sequence is 14 residues long. Germline CDR1 and CDR2: MDHEN and SYDVKM. After removal of 6 bases from V and 5 bases from J, the junction contained 6 bases not matched to a gene. CDR3 sequence reads: CASSPGGWTGELFF. The CDR3 DNA follows: TGTGCCAGCAGCCCCGGGGGGTGGACCGGGGAGCTGTTTTTT.

The gene calls are TRBV7-9 and TRBJ2-3, with D perhaps given as TRBD1 or TRBD2 (5 bases each). V was shortened by 8 bases and J by 6 bases, with 18 bases between the two germline ends. Germline CDR1 and CDR2: SEHNR and FQNEAQ (reference sequence). The CDR3 has 14 amino acids. The CDR3, as DNA: TGTGCCAGCGTTAGGGCAGTCGGGGCGGATACGCAGTATTTT. This encodes CASVRAVGADTQYF.

The chain carries TRBV18 and TRBJ2-7; 7 bases align to TRBD1. The germline V gene has CDR1 KGHSH and CDR2 LQKENI. The CDR3 is 15 amino acids. The V gene end was trimmed by 0 bases and the J gene end by 7 bases; junction bases not matched to a gene: 9. Here the CDR3 DNA reads TGTGCCAGCTCACCACCGGGACAGCAATACGTTGAGCAGTACTTC. Translated: CASSPPGQQYVEQYF.

This clone was detected once. The CDR3 is CASSPTDETQYF. CDR3 bases: TGTGCCAGCAGCCCGACGGATGAGACCCAGTACTTC. The chain couples TRBV6-1 to TRBJ2-5, with D unresolved. Germline loops: CDR1 MNHNS, CDR2 SASEGT. V was cut by 6 bases and J by 5 bases, with 10 bases left in between. This CDR3 is 12 amino acids long.

Concerning this clone itself: The same CDR3 also results from other DNA sequences found in this sample. V and J are TRBV4-1 and TRBJ2-7, with D possibly being TRBD1 (6 bases). The CDR3 is 14 amino acids. Germline CDR1 reads MGHRA; CDR2 reads YSYEKL. Trimming left V 2 bases short and J 4 bases short, with 12 bases between. In DNA form, the CDR3 reads TGCGCCAGCAGCCAACTAGGACAGACTTACGAGCAGTACTTC. This sequence encodes CASSQLGQTYEQYF.

The chain combines TRBV6-5 with TRBJ1-6, with D possibly TRBD1 on 5 matching bases. CDR3 size: 15 residues. Trimming took off 8 bases at V and 7 bases at J, with 18 bases between the two ends. The germline CDR1 and CDR2 sequences are MNHEY and SVGAGI. This CDR3 is CASSAGGTGNSPLHF. DNA of the CDR3: TGTGCCAGCTCAGCGGGGGGAACAGGAAATTCACCCCTCCACTTT.

This clone came up many times. This sequence joins TRBV30 and TRBJ1-6, with 11 bases matching TRBD1. The V gene's germline CDR1 is GTSNPN and CDR2 SVGIG (reference sequence). CDR3 length: 13 amino acids. The junction had 3 bases not matched to a gene; V was cut back by 3 bases and J by 11 bases. CDR3 loop: CAWSGQGATPLHF. CDR3 DNA sequence: TGTGCCTGGAGCGGACAGGGGGCAACACCCCTCCACTTT.

This clone was found a few times. The J gene is TRBJ2-3, the V gene TRBV29-1; a weak D match, TRBD1 (5 bases). There are 13 residues in the CDR3. Germline V gene sequence: CDR1 SQVTM, CDR2 ANQGSEA. Trimming took 5 bases from V and 0 from J, leaving 9 bases between them. The CDR3 is CSVTGTSTDTQYF. CDR3 bases: TGCAGCGTTACAGGTACTAGCACAGATACGCAGTATTTT.

The V gene is TRBV5-6, the J gene TRBJ1-5, with D unclear. CDR3 length equals 15 residues. Per the germline V gene, CDR1 is SGHDT and CDR2 is YYEEEE. V lost 4 bases to trimming and J lost 3 bases, with 14 bases between them. The CDR3 here is CASSIEDGFNQPQHF. DNA for the CDR3: TGTGCCAGCAGCATAGAGGACGGATTCAATCAGCCCCAGCATTTT.